The text below deals with one T cell receptor beta chain. Its antigen is not yet known. No much larger clone is present one base from it, and per-base qualities are unavailable. The sample comes from a study of shared clonotypes between healthy human individuals (dated by TCRdb to about 2020). At the level of the whole study: Three men and a couple of women, aged 18 to 49 years, made up the cohort. Libraries were prepared and TCR repertoires were sequenced by different laboratories using diverse techniques, in order to increase sequencing depth and limit assay-specific biases. Each donor's leukapheresis produced roughly between roughly 0.9 and 8.9 billion PBMCs. For each donor, three plates each were used for CD4 naive and CD4 memory, two plates were used for CD8 naive, and one plate was used for CD8 memory. To estimate repertoire size and how much clonotypes are shared between individuals, the study performed deep sequencing of blood TCR repertoires from a few healthy adults. Points the paper makes about the study in general: When several donors were compared, the shared fraction of clonotypes was around 5% for naive CD4, 3.5% to 4% for naive CD8, more than 2% for memory CD4, and about 0.36% for memory CD8. Sampling was restricted to blood, and TCR repertoires in tissue are likely to differ from TCR repertoires in blood. Naive subsets generally had larger estimated clonotype richness than memory subsets did. Compared with non-shared clonotypes, the clonotypes found in all four sorted-subset donors had higher generation probabilities. Based on pairwise subsampling, the degree of clonotype sharing among donors was expected to be affected by sequencing depth. Because the study included only a small number of donors, the genetic and exposure-history diversity represented was limited. Incomplete sequencing was indicated by rarefaction of sorted-subset datasets, despite the large sequencing depth.

Trimming at the junction amounts to 5 bases on V and 2 bases on J, and the germline ends lie 20 bases apart. The CDR3 measures 17 amino acids from cysteine to phenylalanine. Just CDR3 DNA is preserved here, 51 bases in frame from base 1. Looking up the germline V gene (reference sequence) yields CDR1 SGHAT and CDR2 FQDESV. CD8 naive samples were obtained by positive selection for CCR7 among CD45RO-negative cells, yielding a CD45RA+CCR7+ population from which TemRA cells were excluded. The donors were healthy, HIV-negative adults who had no recently reported acute infections or vaccinations. Only Caucasian adults living in Nashville, Tennessee, USA were represented among the donors. Blood was obtained by leukapheresis, after which PBMCs were separated by Ficoll-Histopaque density gradient centrifugation and cryopreserved in liquid nitrogen vapor phase. Purity and quantity of every magnetically sorted T cell population were checked by analytical flow cytometry. From each sorted fraction, genomic DNA was isolated and quantified by UV absorbance on a Nanodrop 2000c.

Using the deep immunoSEQ assay, multiplex PCR amplified TCR CDR3 regions from genomic DNA. For each cell subset, the extracted genomic DNA was distributed evenly across all wells of several immunoSEQ 96-well plates, and each plate served as one replicate. For sorted subsets, approximately 0.2 ug of genomic DNA, equivalent to 30,000 or so T cell genomes, went into each replicate PCR. Purified libraries were quantified with a Qubit 3.0 fluorometer, sized on a Bioanalyzer 2100, and re-quantified with the KAPA Library Quantification kit. Every immunoSEQ 96-well plate was sequenced on a dedicated single-read 150-cycle Illumina NextSeq 550 flow cell. In the original analysis: Because the immunoSEQ output included only junctional sequences and no quality scores, the filtering could not be the same as the filtering used for full-length reads. To assign V/J genes and CDR3, sequences were annotated against IMGT germline references using PyIR, a Python wrapper for IgBLAST v1.9. Reads with weak V/J assignments (E-value above 1e-6), missing CDR3, stop codons, out-of-frame junctions, or ambiguous translated residues were removed. V3J clonotypes were defined as sequences sharing the same inferred V gene, J gene, and CDR3 amino acid sequence. Percentage overlap between repertoires was computed as shared unique clonotypes divided by the size of the smaller repertoire. RTK rarefaction, the Chao1 estimator, and Recon v2.1 estimates of unobserved clonotypes were used to assess repertoire richness. Generation probabilities were computed with OLGA for all TCRbeta clonotypes obtained by the gDNA method from a few donors. TCRdb's version of the immuneACCESS table is confined to in-frame rearrangements and falls short of the full clone set. An unresolved V gene accounts for under half of the shortfall where checked; the remainder is of unknown origin. Clonal size and the V and J genes are those of that table, whereas D and trimming came from the DNA. This sample lists around 1.9 million clones; roughly 91% were detected once. The ten largest make up about 1.5% of the sample.

Sequenced sample: naive CD8+ T cells from PBMCs. Explained via the paper, the cell subset or site label denotes: CD45RA+CCR7+. The receptor's source is a man aged 18 to 29 in good health. Some clones in this sample may be carry-over from other donors' samples. The rearranged segments are TRBV11-1 and TRBJ2-3, with no D gene named confidently. In nucleotide form, the sequence is TGTGCCAGCAGCACCAGACTGATTGGATCCCCCACAGATACGCAGTATTTT. Its protein is CASSTRLIGSPTDTQYF.